Each of the 16 T cell receptor beta chains below was sequenced from the same sample in a study of shared clonotypes between healthy human individuals. TCRdb's copy holds only in-frame clones and misses some; the assay was immunoSEQ multiplex PCR. The data hold about 2.3 million clones, with under 95% observed a single time. Material for sequencing was naive CD4+ T cells from PBMCs. As to subset: CD45RA+ positively selected. These receptors were taken from a man younger than 35 in good health. Some clones in this sample may be carry-over from other donors' samples.

The chain recombines TRBV5-1 with TRBJ2-7; tentative D call: TRBD2 (6 bases). Per germline, CDR1 SGHRS and CDR2 YFSETQ. The CDR3 runs to 16 residues. V lost 0 bases to trimming and J lost 7 bases, with 20 bases between them. DNA of the CDR3: TGCGCCAGCAGCTTGGGGGGGACTGCCCCCCAAGCGGAGCAGTACTTC. It translates to CASSLGGTAPQAEQYF.

The chain combines TRBV30 with TRBJ2-4, with D hard to call. CDR3 length: 15 residues. Germline CDR1 and CDR2: GTSNPN and SVGIG (reference sequence). Trimming pared 0 bases from V and 8 bases from J, leaving 17 bases between. Here the CDR3 reads CAWSVRGGRRDIQYF. The DNA for the CDR3 is TGTGCCTGGAGTGTACGAGGCGGACGGAGAGACATTCAGTACTTC.

The rearrangement uses TRBV5-1 and TRBJ2-1, with 9 bases fitting TRBD2. The CDR3 loop spans 16 amino acids. CDR1 is SGHRS, CDR2 YFSETQ, per germline. With 0 bases clipped from V and 7 bases from J, the junction kept 8 bases outside the gene matches. CDR3 DNA sequence: TGCGCCAGCAGCTTGGGTTGGGGGACTAGCACGAATGAGCAGTTCTTC. Its protein product is CASSLGWGTSTNEQFF.

The V and J genes are TRBV19 and TRBJ1-5; D is ambiguous. V was cut by 6 bases and J by 6 bases, with 12 bases left in between. The germline V gene encodes CDR1 LNHDA and CDR2 SQIVND (reference sequence). The CDR3 extends over 13 amino acids. The chain's CDR3 is CASRFRLGQPQHF. CDR3 in DNA: TGTGCCAGTAGATTCCGGCTTGGTCAGCCCCAGCATTTT.

V gene TRBV19 combines with J gene TRBJ1-5, with D perhaps TRBD1 (5 bases). The CDR3 runs to 16 residues. Trimming stripped 6 bases from V and 0 bases from J, with 15 bases between. Germline lookup yields CDR1 LNHDA and CDR2 SQIVND (reference sequence). The CDR3 DNA reads as TGTGCCAGTAGGCCACTTGGGGGGTTTAGCAATCAGCCCCAGCATTTT. It codes for CASRPLGGFSNQPQHF.

Comment on this clone: This specimen includes other DNA sequences encoding the same CDR3. V and J are TRBV30 and TRBJ1-5; D is uncertain. CDR1 GTSNPN and CDR2 SVGIG come from the germline V gene (reference sequence). The CDR3 spans 13 residues. V was trimmed by 3 bases and J by 2 bases, leaving 8 bases between them. CDR3 residues: CAWSVQGNQPQHF. DNA of the CDR3: TGTGCCTGGAGCGTGCAGGGCAATCAGCCCCAGCATTTT.

The genes are TRBV7-9 and TRBJ2-2; D possibly corresponds to TRBD1 (6 bases). V lost 6 bases, J lost 5 bases, and 10 bases lay in between. The CDR3 length is 13 residues. CDR1 is SEHNR and CDR2 is FQNEAQ in the germline V gene (reference sequence). The CDR3 is CASRVQGTGELFF. CDR3 bases: TGTGCCAGCAGGGTACAGGGAACCGGGGAGCTGTTTTTT.

The rearrangement uses TRBV5-1 and TRBJ2-5; 7 nucleotides agree with TRBD2. The CDR3 is 16 residues long. In germline, CDR1 is SGHRS, CDR2 YFSETQ. Germline trimming cut 3 bases from V and 0 bases from J; bases unmatched to any gene: 8. CDR3 amino acids: CASSSGASGDQETQYF. The CDR3 DNA reads TGCGCCAGCAGCTCCGGGGCTAGCGGAGACCAAGAGACCCAGTACTTC.

V is TRBV7-9 and J is TRBJ2-7; no reliable D call. From germline, CDR1 is SEHNR and CDR2 FQNEAQ (reference sequence). V gave up 5 bases and J gave up 0 bases, with 11 bases separating them. The CDR3 is 14 amino acids. DNA for the CDR3: TGTGCCAGCAGCCGACTCTATAACTCCTACGAGCAGTACTTC. This encodes CASSRLYNSYEQYF.

Note on this clone: The sample contains more than one DNA sequence encoding this CDR3. The chain uses TRBV5-1 and TRBJ2-5, with D unclear. Deletions cut 0 bases from V and 5 bases from J, with 11 bases between. From germline, CDR1 is SGHRS and CDR2 YFSETQ. The CDR3 consists of 14 residues. This CDR3 reads CASSLEGFGETQYF. The CDR3 DNA is TGCGCCAGCAGCTTGGAAGGATTCGGGGAGACCCAGTACTTC.

V and J are TRBV27 and TRBJ2-5; tentatively, D is TRBD1 or TRBD2 (5 bases each). Germline CDR1 MNHEY, CDR2 SMNVEV (reference sequence). This CDR3 spans 15 amino acids. Trimming shortened V by 6 bases and J by 5 bases, and 19 bases separated the two germline ends. The CDR3 coding sequence is TGTGCCAGCAGCCGGGGAAGGGGAGAGGGGGAGACCCAGTACTTC. Its protein is CASSRGRGEGETQYF.

V usage is TRBV28 and J usage is TRBJ2-2; 7 positions match TRBD2. The CDR3 spans 17 residues. Germline V gene lookup returns CDR1 MDHEN and CDR2 SYDVKM. The V gene end was trimmed by 5 bases and the J gene end by 7 bases; junction bases not matched to a gene: 16. The CDR3 reads CASSPSVAGVLGGELFF. The CDR3 nucleotides read TGTGCCAGCAGTCCCTCAGTGGCGGGAGTGTTAGGCGGGGAGCTGTTTTTT.

Only a few counts were recorded for this clone. The chain combines TRBV19 with TRBJ1-1; D may be TRBD1 (5 bases). The CDR3 sequence is 14 residues long. With 2 bases removed from V and 5 bases from J, the gap between germline ends came to 12 bases. CDR1 is LNHDA, CDR2 SQIVND, per germline (reference sequence). The CDR3 DNA is TGTGCCAGTAGTATAAGGCAGGGTCAGACTGAAGCTTTCTTT. Translation gives CASSIRQGQTEAFF.

The chain uses TRBV28 and TRBJ1-3; 7 bases are shared with TRBD1. Trimming at V came to 5 bases and at J to 0 bases, leaving 10 bases not matched to a gene. The CDR3 length is 17 residues. Looked up from germline, CDR1 is MDHEN and CDR2 is SYDVKM. The CDR3 nucleotides read TGTGCCAGCAGTCTACGGACAGGTCCACTCTCTGGAAACACCATATATTTT. Protein product: CASSLRTGPLSGNTIYF.

The chain is built from TRBV27 and TRBJ2-3, with TRBD1 as a possible D gene (6 bases). Germline V gene sequence: CDR1 MNHEY, CDR2 SMNVEV (reference sequence). Trimming took off 4 bases at V and 7 bases at J, with 15 bases between the two ends. This CDR3 spans 14 amino acids. This CDR3 is CASSSGAKRNTQYF. CDR3 nucleotides: TGTGCCAGCAGTTCAGGGGCCAAACGAAATACGCAGTATTTT.

The chain carries TRBV25-1 and TRBJ2-7; tentatively, D is TRBD1 or TRBD2 (5 bases each). The CDR3 is 15 amino acids. V lost 0 bases to trimming and J lost 7 bases, with 16 bases between them. From germline, CDR1 is MGHDK and CDR2 SYGVNS. The chain's CDR3 is CASSEYFAAWGEQYF. In DNA form, the CDR3 reads TGTGCCAGCAGTGAATATTTCGCCGCCTGGGGGGAGCAGTACTTC.